One and the same sample provided the 9 T cell receptor beta chains below, sequenced in a study of CD8 T cells in ankylosing spondylitis. TCRdb itself ran the 5' RACE reads through MiXCR, one entry per CDR3 protein. The repertoire has 6,000 to 8,500 distinct CDR3 sequences, 8.2% of them found once; the top ten carry around 23%. Source material: blood, either unsorted or a sorted T cell fraction (not recorded which). The receptors shown here come from a male donor with ankylosing spondylitis or in good health (not recorded which).

This clonotype ranks as medium-sized. This sequence joins TRBV9 and TRBJ2-1; TRBD2 aligns across 12 bases. The CDR3 sequence is 15 residues long. Germline V gene data show CDR1 as SGDLS and CDR2 as YYNGEE. V was pared by 4 bases and J by 9 bases, with 8 bases of the junction left unmatched. The CDR3 nucleotides are TGTGCCAGCAGCTTCTCTAGCGGGGGGGCCAGTGAGCAGTTCTTC. This sequence encodes CASSFSSGGASEQFF.

This clonotype was recorded many times. This rearrangement joins TRBV9 to TRBJ2-2, with 7 bases matching TRBD1. The CDR3 totals 15 residues. Trimming cost V 4 bases and J 5 bases; bases outside gene matches: 8. Germline values: CDR1 SGDLS, CDR2 YYNGEE. The CDR3 DNA sequence: TGTGCCAGCAGCTTAACAGGGGAACGTACCGGGGAGCTGTTTTTT. This sequence encodes CASSLTGERTGELFF.

As regards this clonotype: The junction does not match germline at one end; this may be a read error. The chain joins TRBV9 to TRBJ2-5, with a possible D match to TRBD1 (6 bases). The CDR3 runs 12 residues. CDR1 is SGDLS, CDR2 YYNGEE, per germline. The CDR3 region has the DNA TGTGCCAGCAGCGTAGTTGAAGGACAGCCGAACTTC. This gives the protein CASSVVEGQPNF.

By share, this clonotype ranks as large (0.1 to 1%). This sequence joins TRBV9 and TRBJ2-6; D uncertain. V shed 5 bases and J shed 1 base, with 10 bases lying between them. The CDR3 spans 15 residues. CDR1 and CDR2 from the germline V gene are SGDLS and YYNGEE. The DNA for the CDR3 is TGTGCCAGCAGGGGTTCGACGTCTGGGGCCAACGTCCTGACTTTC. Protein sequence: CASRGSTSGANVLTF.

This clonotype was recorded a few times. In nucleotides, the CDR3 is TGTGCCAGCAGCCCACCACTAGGCACCGGGGAGCTGTTTTTT. Translation: CASSPPLGTGELFF. The gene calls are TRBV9 and TRBJ2-2; TRBD2 is a possible D gene (5 bases). The CDR3 loop spans 14 amino acids. Looked up from germline, CDR1 is SGDLS and CDR2 is YYNGEE. V lost 4 bases and J 4 bases, leaving 11 bases between the germline ends.

By sample fraction, this clonotype is medium-sized. The CDR3 protein is CASSGAGPTRNTIYF. CDR3 sequence (DNA): TGTGCCAGCAGCGGCGCCGGGCCAACCAGAAACACCATATATTTT. The chain is built from TRBV9 and TRBJ1-3; the D is unclear. CDR1 is SGDLS, CDR2 YYNGEE, per germline. The CDR3 runs 15 residues. Trimming pared 3 bases from V and 5 bases from J, leaving 15 bases between.

This clonotype is medium-sized. V usage is TRBV9 and J usage is TRBJ1-5, with D unclear. V was shortened by 0 bases and J by 1 base, with 5 bases between the two germline ends. This CDR3 contains 14 residues. Germline V gene data show CDR1 as SGDLS and CDR2 as YYNGEE. As DNA, the CDR3 is TGTGCCAGCAGCGTAGATGTAAGCAATCAGCCCCAGCATTTT. Its translation: CASSVDVSNQPQHF.

This clonotype is termed medium-sized. This chain connects TRBV6-1 to TRBJ2-7; 9 positions agree with TRBD1. Looked up from germline, CDR1 is MNHNS and CDR2 is SASEGT. The CDR3 sequence is 15 residues long. J was trimmed by 4 bases and V by 10 bases; bases with no gene match: 14. The CDR3 DNA sequence: TGTGCCAATCTCCGGGACAGGGTTTCCTCTTACGAGCAGTACGTC. Its translation: CANLRDRVSSYEQYV.

In its sample, this clonotype ranks as medium-sized. Written as DNA, the CDR3 is TGTGCCAGCAGCGTAGCTAGCGGGGGCTCAGATACGCAGTATTTT. Residues: CASSVASGGSDTQYF. The V gene is TRBV9, the J gene TRBJ2-3; TRBD2 aligns across 10 bases. Trimming removed 0 bases from V and 4 bases from J; junction bases left unmatched: 2. Germline CDR1 SGDLS, CDR2 YYNGEE. The CDR3 loop spans 15 amino acids.